This TCR beta chain was identified in a study of PD-1 blockade in classical Hodgkin lymphoma. Overall study findings and caveats: Newly diagnosed patients reportedly trailed healthy donors in baseline TCR diversity. Nivolumab initiated under 1 year post-ASCT led to patient exclusion.

This table comes from immunoSEQ multiplex PCR, and its TCRdb copy is limited to in-frame clones, with some not included. The table lists approximately 160,000 clones, under 85% of them singletons, with 7.5% to 10% in the top ten. Autologous stem cell transplantation was followed by relapse in every patient, and brentuximab vedotin exposure varied. Germline V gene data show CDR1 as LNHDA and CDR2 as SQIVND (reference sequence). Trimming at V came to 0 bases and at J to 4 bases, leaving 2 bases not matched to a gene. This CDR3 is 16 amino acids long. This clone has a single count. Its antigen remains unidentified.

This receptor was obtained from a human donor with classical Hodgkin lymphoma. V gene TRBV19 combines with J gene TRBJ2-1; 11 bases align to TRBD2. The specimen comprised peripheral blood mononuclear cells (PBMCs), sampled before the second cycle of nivolumab. CDR3 bases: TGTGCCAGTAGTATAGATAGCGGGGGGGGTTACAATGAGCAGTTCTTC. Translating it yields CASSIDSGGGYNEQFF.